The 24 T cell receptor beta chains in this list originate from one sample, sequenced in a study of post-analysis software for immune sequencing data (dated by TCRdb to the mid-2010s). The antigens of these receptors remain unknown. The protocol used for the library was PCR. Sequencing took place on an Illumina HiSeq 2500. Unique molecular identifiers were incorporated into TCR beta cDNA libraries to reduce PCR and sequencing biases. TCRdb itself trimmed the public reads at Q25 with fastp, ran MiXCR and retained productive beta chains. For every CDR3 protein sequence, its rows merge into one entry that carries the most common genes and DNA. This sample comprises fewer than 850,000 distinct CDR3 sequences, 25% to 30% of them detected only once. Jointly, the top ten make up about 0.5% of the sample. What the authors observed across the whole study: Patients showed significantly higher frequencies than controls for several TRBV segments, among them TRBV5-6, TRBV5-1 and TRBV20-1.

Sequenced sample: blood. These receptors were collected from a girl under 18 with multiple sclerosis.

The rearrangement links TRBV7-2 to TRBJ2-2; the D gene is possibly TRBD2 (6 bases). The V and J ends lost 1 base and 3 bases respectively, with 15 bases between them. The germline gives CDR1 SGHTA, CDR2 FQGNSA. This CDR3 is built from 17 residues. The CDR3 here is CASSLEGRTTHTGELFF. Written as DNA, the CDR3 is TGTGCCAGCAGCTTAGAGGGGCGGACTACGCACACCGGGGAGCTGTTTTTT.

The chain recombines TRBV12-3 or TRBV12-4 with TRBJ2-5; TRBD2 matches 8 bases. This CDR3 has 14 residues. Trimming took 6 bases from V and 5 from J; bases not matched to a gene: 8. CDR3 nucleotide sequence: TGTGCCAGCAGCCAAGCGGGAGTAGGGGAGACCCAGTACTTC. Translated, it gives CASSQAGVGETQYF.

This rearrangement joins TRBV9 to TRBJ2-7, with 10 bases lining up with TRBD2. The germline V gene has CDR1 SGDLS and CDR2 YYNGEE. Trimming cost V 4 bases and J 0 bases; bases outside gene matches: 7. This CDR3 has 16 residues. CDR3 sequence (DNA): TGTGCCAGCAGCCTGGGTACTAGCGGGAACTCCTACGAGCAGTACTTC. Translated: CASSLGTSGNSYEQYF. The full variable domain, in which reference TRBV9 and TRBJ2-7 provide the parts outside the CDR3, is DSGVTQTPKHLITATGQRVTLRCSPRSGDLSVYWYQQSLDQGLQFLIQYYNGEERAKGNILERFSAQQFPDLHSELNLSSLELGDSALYFCASSLGTSGNSYEQYFGPGTRLTVT.

Here the CDR3 reads CASSFRGGVRAEAFF. The CDR3 DNA follows: TGTGCCAGCAGTTTCCGGGGTGGCGTACGGGCTGAAGCTTTCTTT. The chain joins TRBV12-3 or TRBV12-4 to TRBJ1-1; D remains unclear. Trimming took off 3 bases at V and 6 bases at J, with 17 bases between the two ends. The CDR3 consists of 15 residues.

Concerning this clonotype: One end of the junction does not line up with germline, which may come from a read error. The gene calls are TRBV24-1 and TRBJ2-3; 9 bases agree with TRBD1. CDR3 length: 16 amino acids. Germline V CDR1 and CDR2: KGHDR, SFDVKD. CDR3 protein: CAASDPGQGNADTQYF. For the CDR3, the DNA is TGTGCCGCCAGTGATCCGGGACAGGGTAACGCAGATACGCAGTATTTT.

CDR3 sequence: CASSPSGDYGYTF. The CDR3 DNA follows: TGCGCCAGCAGCCCCAGCGGGGACTATGGCTACACCTTC. This chain links TRBV5-1 with TRBJ1-2; D gene ambiguous. V was shortened by 4 bases and J by 3 bases, with 10 bases between the two germline ends. CDR1 is SGHRS and CDR2 is YFSETQ in the germline V gene. This CDR3 spans 13 amino acids.

The sample holds many counts of this clonotype. Written as DNA, the CDR3 is TGTGCCAGCAGCCCCAGGGGAGCGGGAGTGGGCAATGAGCAGTTCTTC. Encoded protein: CASSPRGAGVGNEQFF. The rearrangement joins TRBV7-2 to TRBJ2-1, with TRBD2 matching over 8 bases. This CDR3 is 16 amino acids long. Germline V gene lookup returns CDR1 SGHTA and CDR2 FQGNSA. The V segment lost 5 bases and the J segment 6 bases; nucleotides outside the gene matches: 12.

This chain joins TRBV7-9 and TRBJ2-2; no reliable D call. The ends were cut back, 6 bases at V and 4 bases at J, with 6 bases in the middle. The CDR3 is 12 residues long. CDR1 is SEHNR and CDR2 is FQNEAQ in the germline V gene (reference sequence). DNA for the CDR3: TGTGCCAGCAGACTCCTCACCGGGGAGCTGTTTTTT. Translation: CASRLLTGELFF.

The CDR3 nucleotides read TGTGCCACCAGGGGGCTAGCGGGAGTCCCCAAGGAGACCCAGTTCTTC. Protein product: CATRGLAGVPKETQFF. This chain uses TRBV28 with TRBJ2-1; 10 nucleotides match TRBD2. V shed 10 bases and J 13 bases; nucleotides not matched to a gene: 22. The CDR3 totals 16 residues. CDR1 is MDHEN, CDR2 SYDVKM, per germline.

The V and J genes are TRBV29-1 and TRBJ1-1, with D maybe TRBD1 (5 bases). The CDR3 has 11 residues. Germline V lookup: CDR1 SQVTM, CDR2 ANQGSEA. Trimming left V 2 bases short and J 9 bases short, with 10 bases between. The CDR3 DNA follows: TGCAGCGTTGAAAGTCAGGGTAAAGCTTTCTTT. Protein: CSVESQGKAFF.

Only a few counts were recorded for this clonotype. J is TRBJ2-3 and V is TRBV6-5, with unresolved D. The V and J ends lost 2 bases and 4 bases respectively, with 19 bases between them. Germline V CDR1 and CDR2: MNHEY, SVGAGI. This CDR3 is built from 17 residues. CDR3 residues: CASSYGVTNTAPDTQYF. As DNA, the CDR3 is TGTGCCAGCAGTTACGGAGTCACCAACACAGCGCCAGATACGCAGTATTTT.

This chain uses TRBV7-2 with TRBJ2-1; 13 nucleotides align to TRBD2. The CDR3 has 15 amino acids. V lost 5 bases, J lost 11 bases, and 9 bases stayed unmatched. Per the germline V gene, CDR1 is SGHTA and CDR2 is FQGNSA. CDR3: CASSHWTSGSWKQFF. The CDR3 bases are TGTGCCAGCAGCCATTGGACTAGCGGGAGTTGGAAGCAGTTCTTC.

This clonotype came up many times. The chain uses TRBV5-1 and TRBJ1-2; no reliable D call. Germline V gene sequence: CDR1 SGHRS, CDR2 YFSETQ. The CDR3 covers 13 residues. V shed 0 bases and J shed 4 bases, with 7 bases lying between them. For the CDR3, the DNA is TGCGCCAGCAGCTTGGCCAGCTCCTATGGCTACACCTTC. It codes for CASSLASSYGYTF.

CDR3 residues: CSAGRGMAAGYTF. The DNA for the CDR3 is TGCAGTGCTGGGCGGGGTATGGCAGCTGGCTACACCTTC. The V gene is TRBV20-1, the J gene TRBJ1-2; D uncertain. The germline gives CDR1 DFQATT, CDR2 SNEGSKA (reference sequence). Trimming shortened V by 5 bases and J by 7 bases, and 17 bases separated the two germline ends. The CDR3 loop spans 13 amino acids.

Points on this clonotype: The junction and the germline gene differ at one end; a read error may be behind it. The J gene is TRBJ2-4, the V gene TRBV10-3; TRBD2 matches at 7 bases. This CDR3 comprises 16 residues. Germline-derived CDR1 and CDR2 are ENHRY and SYGVKD. CDR3 protein: CVISERGRGAGSIQYF. The DNA of the CDR3 is TGTGTCATCAGTGAACGGGGTAGGGGAGCGGGAAGCATTCAGTACTTC.

Points on this clonotype: Sequence at one end of the junction differs from germline and may be a read error. The chain combines TRBV29-1 with TRBJ2-2, with D maybe TRBD2 (5 bases). The CDR3 has 11 residues. Germline CDR1 reads SQVTM; CDR2 reads ANQGSEA. In nucleotides, the CDR3 is TGCAGCGTCGGCAGGACCGGGGAGTTGTTTTTT. Translating gives CSVGRTGELFF.

The chain employs TRBV20-1 and TRBJ2-1, with unresolved D. Looked up from germline, CDR1 is DFQATT and CDR2 is SNEGSKA (reference sequence). The germline V and J ends were trimmed by 7 bases and 4 bases, with 20 bases remaining between them. The CDR3 sequence is 15 residues long. The CDR3 nucleotides read TGCAGTGTTAAGAGAACCGGTGCGGATTACAATGAGCAGTTCTTC. Encoded protein: CSVKRTGADYNEQFF.

The V call is TRBV20-1, the J call TRBJ2-5; 14 bases line up with TRBD2. J gave up 6 bases and V 3 bases, and 9 bases lay outside the gene matches. This CDR3 region has 16 residues. Germline CDR1 reads DFQATT; CDR2 reads SNEGSKA (reference sequence). CDR3 loop: CSARTGTSGSSKTQYF. The DNA for the CDR3 is TGCAGTGCTAGGACCGGGACTAGCGGGAGTTCGAAGACCCAGTACTTC.

The chain uses TRBV20-1 and TRBJ1-2; the D is unclear. The CDR3 is 12 amino acids. Germline V CDR1 and CDR2: DFQATT, SNEGSKA (reference sequence). V gave up 5 bases and J gave up 4 bases, with 11 bases separating them. The CDR3 protein is CSAPDGIYGYTF. The CDR3 DNA reads as TGCAGTGCTCCCGACGGAATCTATGGCTACACCTTC.

This sequence joins TRBV7-2 and TRBJ1-2; no definite D call. The CDR3 runs 13 residues. The germline V and J ends were trimmed by 6 bases and 6 bases, with 14 bases remaining between them. The germline gives CDR1 SGHTA, CDR2 FQGNSA. The CDR3 loop is CASSWTTWDGYTF. CDR3 nucleotide sequence: TGTGCCAGCAGTTGGACCACCTGGGATGGCTACACCTTC.

This clonotype showed up just a few times. The chain combines TRBV6-6 with TRBJ1-2; D possibly corresponds to TRBD1 (5 bases). V shed 5 bases and J shed 4 bases, with 14 bases lying between them. The CDR3 totals 14 residues. The germline V gene encodes CDR1 MNHNY and CDR2 SVGAGI (reference sequence). CDR3 loop: CASSGRDEAYGYTF. The CDR3 bases are TGTGCCAGCAGTGGACGGGACGAAGCCTATGGCTACACCTTC.

This clonotype was detected a few times. V and J are TRBV20-1 and TRBJ2-3, with D possibly matching TRBD2 (5 bases). Germline lookup yields CDR1 DFQATT and CDR2 SNEGSKA (reference sequence). Trimming removed 7 bases at V and 4 bases at J, with 12 bases between. The CDR3 loop spans 12 amino acids. In DNA, the CDR3 is TGCAGTGGGGAGAAGCTGGCAGATACGCAGTATTTT. This encodes CSGEKLADTQYF.

This CDR3 is CASSLSLLGYTF. DNA of the CDR3: TGCGCCAGCAGCTTGAGTCTTCTCGGCTACACCTTC. The chain couples TRBV5-1 to TRBJ1-2; D not certain. The germline V gene encodes CDR1 SGHRS and CDR2 YFSETQ. The length of the CDR3 is 12 residues. The V end was cut by 1 base, the J end by 8 bases, with 9 bases between.

This clonotype has only a few counts. This chain joins TRBV5-1 and TRBJ2-6; D ambiguous. Germline CDR1 and CDR2: SGHRS and YFSETQ. CDR3 size: 16 residues. V lost 1 base and J lost 2, with 10 bases in between. This chain's CDR3 is CASSLTSLPGANVLTF. The CDR3 nucleotides read TGCGCCAGCAGCTTGACCAGTCTCCCTGGGGCCAACGTCCTGACTTTC.